The T cell receptor (beta chain) under discussion was sequenced for a study of T cell responses to AZD1222 COVID-19 vaccine. Sequencing used immunoSEQ multiplex PCR; TCRdb keeps in-frame clones, though not all of them. The sample carries approximately 140,000 clones, 90% recorded once. General study points: Donor demographics were predominantly white British with a female majority; clonal diversity may be underestimated. It was only after the peak T cell response that any repertoires were sampled. Among vaccine-associated CD4 TCRs, coverage spanned spike, with dominance at 160-218 and 743-854. Following two doses of AZD1222, Spike-specific TCR breadth and depth rose.

Turning to this clone: Its target is unknown.

The CDR3 spans 12 residues. The germline V and J ends were trimmed by 8 bases and 6 bases, with 13 bases remaining between them. Germline V gene sequence: CDR1 LNHDA, CDR2 SQIVND (reference sequence). The sequenced sample was peripheral blood, obtained 28 days after the second AZD1222 dose. This TCR was recovered from an adult who received the AZD1222 COVID-19 vaccine. The V gene is TRBV19, the J gene TRBJ1-1; tentatively, D is TRBD1 (5 bases). The DNA of the CDR3 is TGTGCCAGTTCGTGGGGGGTGGCTGAAGCTTTCTTT. Its protein product is CASSWGVAEAFF.